This T cell receptor beta chain emerged from a study of T cell repertoires in cytomegalovirus infection. Whole-study context: Alongside well-studied HLA-B-restricted CMV epitopes, recently identified HLA-C-restricted CMV epitopes were also used. Public TCR beta signatures provided an indication of both CMV infection and a matching HLA type. Study-wide findings and caveats: Ex vivo responses were dominated by HLA-C-restricted CMV-specific TCR beta clonotypes. Carriers of CMV and the relevant HLA type were discriminated by public TCR beta frequency.

Germline V gene data show CDR1 as ENHRY and CDR2 as SYGVKD. Trimming cost V 4 bases and J 4 bases; bases outside gene matches: 3. The CDR3 length is 13 residues. TCRdb called the reads again in MiXCR, with one record for every CDR3 protein. The sample contains about 740,000 distinct CDR3 sequences, around 35% of which appear only once. A note on this clonotype: Its antigen is undetermined.

This sequence originates from a human donor in good health (CMV status not recorded). Some clones in this sample may be carry-over from other donors' samples. This specimen was cultured PBMCs, taken from culture after CMV antigen stimulation. The gene calls are TRBV10-3 and TRBJ1-2; 7 bases are shared with TRBD1. The CDR3 DNA reads TGTGCCATCAGTGCAGACAGGGCCTATGGCTACACCTTC. Translated, it gives CAISADRAYGYTF.